The clone carrying this T cell receptor beta chain was observed a handful of times. V lost 7 bases, J lost 7 bases, and 7 bases stayed unmatched. The length of the CDR3 is 13 residues. The germline V gene encodes CDR1 MNHEY and CDR2 SVGAGI. The sample is drawn from a study of blood T cell repertoires in COVID-19. Study as a whole: Sites across the United States, Italy and Spain contributed samples from acute and convalescent COVID-19. The analysed material was cDNA or gDNA that came from T cells, B-cell-depleted T cells, or PBMCs.

In the authors' methods: Counts of nucleated cells, estimated from reference gene primer amplification, were obtained. The protocol was immunoSEQ multiplex PCR, while the TCRdb copy is restricted to in-frame clones and leaves out a portion. The V and J calls and clone size are taken from that table; D and trimming were inferred from the DNA. The sample yields roughly 290,000 clones, just under 85% seen once. This chain uses TRBV6-5 with TRBJ1-5, with TRBD1 identical over 7 bases. The origin of this receptor is a woman aged 45 to 65 with active or convalescent COVID-19. The sample comprised peripheral blood. The CDR3, as DNA: TGTGCCAGCAAAGGTACAGGGGACCAGCCCCAGCATTTT. Protein sequence: CASKGTGDQPQHF.